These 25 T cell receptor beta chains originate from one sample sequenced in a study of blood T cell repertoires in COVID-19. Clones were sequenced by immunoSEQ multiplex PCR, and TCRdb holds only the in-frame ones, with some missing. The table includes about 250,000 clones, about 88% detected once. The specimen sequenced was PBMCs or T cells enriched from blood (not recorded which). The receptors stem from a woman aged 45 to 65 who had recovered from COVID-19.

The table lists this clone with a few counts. DNA for the CDR3: TGTGCCAGCGGAGGACGGGAGCCCGGGGAGCTGTTTTTT. This encodes CASGGREPGELFF. J is TRBJ2-2 and V is TRBV7-2, with D perhaps TRBD2 (6 bases). The germline V and J ends were trimmed by 8 bases and 6 bases, with 13 bases remaining between them. The CDR3 sequence is 13 residues long. Looked up from germline, CDR1 is SGHTA and CDR2 is FQGNSA.

CDR3 in DNA: TGTGCCATCAGACCGAATTTTACAGGGGAAGCTTTCTTT. Its protein product is CAIRPNFTGEAFF. The chain couples TRBV10-3 to TRBJ1-1, with D possibly matching TRBD1 (6 bases). V was pared by 6 bases and J by 8 bases, with 16 bases between. This CDR3 is 13 amino acids long. Germline CDR1 and CDR2: ENHRY and SYGVKD.

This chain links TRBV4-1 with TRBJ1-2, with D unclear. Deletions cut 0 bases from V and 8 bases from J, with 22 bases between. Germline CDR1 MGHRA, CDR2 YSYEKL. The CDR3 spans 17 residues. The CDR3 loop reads CASSQDQTGPPTRGYTF. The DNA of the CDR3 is TGCGCCAGCAGCCAAGACCAGACCGGGCCCCCGACTAGGGGCTACACCTTC.

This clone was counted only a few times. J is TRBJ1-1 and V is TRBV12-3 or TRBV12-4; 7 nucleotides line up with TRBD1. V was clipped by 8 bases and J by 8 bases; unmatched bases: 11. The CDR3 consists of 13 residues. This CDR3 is CASGRDRVPEAFF. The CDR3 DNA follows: TGTGCCAGCGGGCGAGACAGGGTTCCGGAAGCTTTCTTT.

The CDR3 region is CASSKSGTSLSEQYF. DNA of the CDR3: TGTGCCAGCAGTAAATCCGGGACTAGTCTCTCCGAGCAGTACTTC. V usage is TRBV27 and J usage is TRBJ2-7; the match to TRBD2 covers 8 bases. Losses at the gene ends were 5 bases for V and 6 bases for J; bases not matched to a gene: 12. Germline values: CDR1 MNHEY, CDR2 SMNVEV (reference sequence). CDR3 length: 15 amino acids.

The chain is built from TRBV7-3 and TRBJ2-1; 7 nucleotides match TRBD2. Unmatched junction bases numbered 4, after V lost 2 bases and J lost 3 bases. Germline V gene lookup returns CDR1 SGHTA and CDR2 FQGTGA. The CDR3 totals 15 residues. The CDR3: CASSLGSGNYNEQFF. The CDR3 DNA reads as TGTGCCAGCAGCTTAGGCAGCGGGAACTACAATGAGCAGTTCTTC.

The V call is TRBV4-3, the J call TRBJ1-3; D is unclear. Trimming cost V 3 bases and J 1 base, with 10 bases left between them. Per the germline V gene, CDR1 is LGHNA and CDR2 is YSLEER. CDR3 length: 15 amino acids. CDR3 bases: TGCGCCAGCAGCCAGTCGGGATGGTCTGGAAACACCATATATTTT. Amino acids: CASSQSGWSGNTIYF.

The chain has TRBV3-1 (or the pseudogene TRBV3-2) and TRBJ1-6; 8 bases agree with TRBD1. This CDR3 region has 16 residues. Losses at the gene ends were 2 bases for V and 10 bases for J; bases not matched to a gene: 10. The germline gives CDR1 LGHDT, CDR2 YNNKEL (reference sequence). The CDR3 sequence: CASSQIYSGGGSPLHF. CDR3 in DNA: TGTGCCAGCAGCCAAATCTACTCAGGGGGCGGGTCACCCCTCCACTTT.

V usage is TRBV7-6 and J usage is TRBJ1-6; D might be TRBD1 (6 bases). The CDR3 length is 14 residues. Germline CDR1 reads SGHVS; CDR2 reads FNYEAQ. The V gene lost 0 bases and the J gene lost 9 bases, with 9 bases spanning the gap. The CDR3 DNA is TGTGCCAGCAGCTTAGCGGGGGCAGGTTCACCCCTCCACTTT. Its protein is CASSLAGAGSPLHF.

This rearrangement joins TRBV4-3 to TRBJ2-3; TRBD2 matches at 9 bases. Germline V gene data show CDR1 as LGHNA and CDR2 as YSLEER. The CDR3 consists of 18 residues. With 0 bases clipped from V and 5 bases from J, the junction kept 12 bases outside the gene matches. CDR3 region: CASSQDSIAGAREDTQYF. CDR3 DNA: TGCGCCAGCAGCCAAGATTCCATAGCGGGAGCTCGTGAAGATACGCAGTATTTT.

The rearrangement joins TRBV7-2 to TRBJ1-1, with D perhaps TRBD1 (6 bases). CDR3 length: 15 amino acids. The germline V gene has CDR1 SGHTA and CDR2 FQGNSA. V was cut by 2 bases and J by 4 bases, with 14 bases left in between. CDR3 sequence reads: CASSLRHRVSTEAFF. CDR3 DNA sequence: TGTGCCAGCAGCTTAAGGCACAGGGTTAGCACTGAAGCTTTCTTT.

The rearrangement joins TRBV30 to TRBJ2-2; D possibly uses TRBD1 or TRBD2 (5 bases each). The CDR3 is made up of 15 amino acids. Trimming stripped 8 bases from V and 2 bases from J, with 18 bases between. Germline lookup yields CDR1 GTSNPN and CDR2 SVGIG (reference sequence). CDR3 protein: CARGPPSLNTGELFF. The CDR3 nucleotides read TGTGCCCGGGGACCGCCTAGCCTTAACACCGGGGAGCTGTTTTTT.

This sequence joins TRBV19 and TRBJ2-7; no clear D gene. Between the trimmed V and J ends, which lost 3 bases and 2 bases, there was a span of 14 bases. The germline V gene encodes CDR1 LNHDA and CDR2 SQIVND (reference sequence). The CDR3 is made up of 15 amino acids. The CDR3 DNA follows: TGTGCCAGTAGTATGGGTGGCGGTCGCACCTACGAGCAGTACTTC. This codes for CASSMGGGRTYEQYF.

CDR3 sequence (DNA): TGCGCCAGCAGCGCGTCTAATTCACCCCTCCACTTT. It translates to CASSASNSPLHF. The V gene is TRBV5-1, the J gene TRBJ1-6, with unresolved D. From germline, CDR1 is SGHRS and CDR2 YFSETQ. The CDR3 has 12 amino acids. V lost 4 bases and J 6 bases, leaving 5 bases between the germline ends. The variable domain in full, with the rest retrieved from reference TRBV5-1 and TRBJ1-6, is KAGVTQTPRYLIKTRGQQVTLSCSPISGHRSVSWYQQTPGQGLQFLFEYFSETQRNKGNFPGRFSGRQFSNSRSEMNVSTLELGDSALYLCASSASNSPLHFGNGTRLTVT.

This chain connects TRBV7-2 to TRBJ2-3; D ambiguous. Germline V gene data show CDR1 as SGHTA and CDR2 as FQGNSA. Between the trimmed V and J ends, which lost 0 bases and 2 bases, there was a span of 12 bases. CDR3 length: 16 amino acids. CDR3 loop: CASSLASTGNTDTQYF. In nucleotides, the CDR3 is TGTGCCAGCAGCTTAGCTTCTACGGGTAACACAGATACGCAGTATTTT. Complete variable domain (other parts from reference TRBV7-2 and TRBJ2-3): GAGVSQSPSNKVTEKGKDVELRCDPISGHTALYWYRQSLGQGLEFLIYFQGNSAPDKSGLPSDRFSAERTGGSVSTLTIQRTQQEDSAVYLCASSLASTGNTDTQYFGPGTRLTVL.

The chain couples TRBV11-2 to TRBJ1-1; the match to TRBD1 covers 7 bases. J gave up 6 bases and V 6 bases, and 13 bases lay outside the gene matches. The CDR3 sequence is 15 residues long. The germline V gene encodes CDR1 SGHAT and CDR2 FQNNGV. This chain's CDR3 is CASSKGGTVLAEAFF. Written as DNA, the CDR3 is TGTGCCAGCAGTAAGGGCGGGACAGTTCTTGCTGAAGCTTTCTTT.

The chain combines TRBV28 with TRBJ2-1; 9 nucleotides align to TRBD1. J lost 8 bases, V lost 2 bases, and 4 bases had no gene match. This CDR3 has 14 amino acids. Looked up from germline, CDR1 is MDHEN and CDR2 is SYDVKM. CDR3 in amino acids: CASSLPTGGDEQFF. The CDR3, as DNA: TGTGCCAGCAGTTTACCCACAGGGGGCGATGAGCAGTTCTTC.

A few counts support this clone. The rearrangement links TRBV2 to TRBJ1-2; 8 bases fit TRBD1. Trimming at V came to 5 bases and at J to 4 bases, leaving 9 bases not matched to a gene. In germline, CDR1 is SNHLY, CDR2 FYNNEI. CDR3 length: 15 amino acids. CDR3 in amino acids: CASSKRTGTGYGYTF. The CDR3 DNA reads TGTGCCAGCAGTAAACGGACAGGGACTGGCTATGGCTACACCTTC.

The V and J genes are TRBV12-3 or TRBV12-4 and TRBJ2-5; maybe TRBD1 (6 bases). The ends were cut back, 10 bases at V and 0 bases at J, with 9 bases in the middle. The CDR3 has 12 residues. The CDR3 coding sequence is TGTGCCACCAGGGACAACCAAGAGACCCAGTACTTC. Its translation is CATRDNQETQYF.

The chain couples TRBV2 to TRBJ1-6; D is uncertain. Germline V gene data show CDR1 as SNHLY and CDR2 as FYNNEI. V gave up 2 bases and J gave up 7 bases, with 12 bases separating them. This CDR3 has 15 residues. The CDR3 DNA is TGTGCCAGCAGTGAACCACCGGGGATGAATTCACCCCTCCACTTT. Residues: CASSEPPGMNSPLHF.

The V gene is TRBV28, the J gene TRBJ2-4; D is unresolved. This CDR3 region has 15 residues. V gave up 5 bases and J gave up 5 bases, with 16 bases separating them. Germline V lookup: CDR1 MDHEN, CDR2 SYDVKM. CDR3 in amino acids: CASSLSLGPQNIQYF. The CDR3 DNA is TGTGCCAGCAGTCTCTCCCTAGGCCCCCAAAACATTCAGTACTTC.

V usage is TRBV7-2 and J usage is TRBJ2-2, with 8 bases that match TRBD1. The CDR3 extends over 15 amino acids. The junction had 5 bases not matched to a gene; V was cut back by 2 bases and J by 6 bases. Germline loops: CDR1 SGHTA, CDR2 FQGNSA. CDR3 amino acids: CASSLTGGSAGELFF. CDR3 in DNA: TGTGCCAGCAGCTTAACAGGGGGTTCAGCCGGGGAGCTGTTTTTT.

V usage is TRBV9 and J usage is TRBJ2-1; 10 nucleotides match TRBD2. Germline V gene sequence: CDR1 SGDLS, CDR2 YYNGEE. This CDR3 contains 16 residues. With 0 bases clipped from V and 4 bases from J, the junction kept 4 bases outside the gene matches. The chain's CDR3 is CASSVVASGGYNEQFF. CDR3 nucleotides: TGTGCCAGCAGCGTAGTGGCTAGCGGGGGATACAATGAGCAGTTCTTC. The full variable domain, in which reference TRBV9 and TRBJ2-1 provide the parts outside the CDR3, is DSGVTQTPKHLITATGQRVTLRCSPRSGDLSVYWYQQSLDQGLQFLIQYYNGEERAKGNILERFSAQQFPDLHSELNLSSLELGDSALYFCASSVVASGGYNEQFFGPGTRLTVL.

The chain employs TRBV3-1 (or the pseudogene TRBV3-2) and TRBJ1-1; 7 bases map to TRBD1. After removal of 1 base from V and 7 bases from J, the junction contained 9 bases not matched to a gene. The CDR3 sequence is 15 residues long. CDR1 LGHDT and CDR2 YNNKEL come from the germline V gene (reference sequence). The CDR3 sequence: CASSQVRDRVDEAFF. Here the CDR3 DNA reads TGTGCCAGCAGCCAAGTAAGAGACAGGGTTGATGAAGCTTTCTTT.

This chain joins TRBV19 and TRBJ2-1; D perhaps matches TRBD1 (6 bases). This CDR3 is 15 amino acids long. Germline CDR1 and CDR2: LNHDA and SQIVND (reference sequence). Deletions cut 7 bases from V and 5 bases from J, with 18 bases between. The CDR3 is CASINRGQGNNEQFF. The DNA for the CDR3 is TGTGCCAGTATTAACCGGGGACAAGGGAACAATGAGCAGTTCTTC.